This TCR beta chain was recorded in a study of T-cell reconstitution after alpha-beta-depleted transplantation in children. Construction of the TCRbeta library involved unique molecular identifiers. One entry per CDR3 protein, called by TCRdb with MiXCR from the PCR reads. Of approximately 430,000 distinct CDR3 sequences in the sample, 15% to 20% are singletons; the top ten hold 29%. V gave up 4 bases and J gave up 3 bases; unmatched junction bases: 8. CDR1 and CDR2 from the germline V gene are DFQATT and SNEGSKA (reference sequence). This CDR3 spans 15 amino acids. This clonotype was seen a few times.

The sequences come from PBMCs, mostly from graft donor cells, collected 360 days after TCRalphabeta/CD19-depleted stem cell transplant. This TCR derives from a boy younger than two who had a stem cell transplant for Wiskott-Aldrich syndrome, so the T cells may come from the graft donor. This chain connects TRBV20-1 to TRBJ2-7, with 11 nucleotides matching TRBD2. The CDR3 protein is CSATRLAGSVYEQYF. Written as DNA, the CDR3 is TGCAGTGCTACCAGACTAGCGGGATCAGTCTACGAGCAGTACTTC.